Listed below are T cell receptor beta chains from one sample, sequenced in a study of blood T cell repertoires in COVID-19. The method was immunoSEQ multiplex PCR; TCRdb's version includes in-frame clones alone and lacks a portion of them. The sample lists about 170,000 clones; more than 70% were seen once. The sample consisted of peripheral blood. The source of these receptors is a woman in her 70s who had recovered from COVID-19. Both conserved end residues are part of each CDR3. D genes are given only for firm matches. Clone size, where shown, is once, few, many, or a class for clones that have expanded.

v_gene,j_gene,abundance,len,d_gene,CDR3nt,CDR3aa
TRBV19,TRBJ2-4,NA,13,TRBD1,TGTGCCAGTGGTCGGCAGGGGGAAAACATTCAGTACTTC,CASGRQGENIQYF
TRBV5-1,TRBJ2-5,once,14,TRBD2,TGCGCCAGCAGCGCCAGCGGGGGGTATGGGACCCAGTACTTC,CASSASGGYGTQYF
TRBV7-2,TRBJ2-1,NA,16,TRBD2,TGTGCCAGCAGCTCCAGAGCGGGGGGGTCCTACAATGAGCAGTTCTTC,CASSSRAGGSYNEQFF
TRBV6-5,TRBJ1-5,once,14,NA,TGTGCCAGCAGTACGCAACTGGGCAATCAGCCCCAGCATTTT,CASSTQLGNQPQHF
TRBV28,TRBJ1-2,NA,12,NA,TGTGCCAGCGGGCTGGGGGGCTATGGCTACACCTTC,CASGLGGYGYTF
TRBV9,TRBJ2-2,NA,14,TRBD2,TGTGCCAGCACCAGACTAGCGTCCCCCGGGGAGCTGTTTTTT,CASTRLASPGELFF
TRBV7-2,TRBJ2-5,NA,15,NA,TGTGCCAGCAGCTTAGGGCCCGGAGGGCACGAGACCCAGTACTTC,CASSLGPGGHETQYF
TRBV5-6,TRBJ2-7,NA,16,NA,TGTGCCAGCAGCTTGGGGGTCAGGGTCGCCTCCTACGAGCAGTACTTC,CASSLGVRVASYEQYF
TRBV19,TRBJ2-7,NA,13,TRBD1,TGTGCCAGTGGTGGGACATACAGGGGCGAGCAGTACTTC,CASGGTYRGEQYF
TRBV6-5,TRBJ2-2,NA,14,NA,TGTGCCAGCACGGGACTTTCGAACACCGGGGAGCTGTTTTTT,CASTGLSNTGELFF
TRBV7-8,TRBJ1-1,NA,12,NA,TGTGCCAGCAGCCCCCGACAGGTTGAAGCTTTCTTT,CASSPRQVEAFF
TRBV3-1/TRBV3-2,TRBJ2-3,NA,14,TRBD2,TGTGCCAGCAGCCAAGTCCGGGAGGCAGATACGCAGTATTTT,CASSQVREADTQYF
TRBV7-2,TRBJ1-5,NA,13,NA,TGTGCCAGCAGCAACCGGGAGGGTCAGCCCCAGCATTTT,CASSNREGQPQHF
TRBV30,TRBJ1-6,NA,17,TRBD1,TGTGCCTGGAGTGAAGGGGACAGGGGTTCCTATAATTCACCCCTCCACTTT,CAWSEGDRGSYNSPLHF
TRBV4-2,TRBJ2-5,NA,15,NA,TGTGCCAGCAGCCAAGGGCCGCTAGCGTGGGAGACCCAGTACTTC,CASSQGPLAWETQYF
TRBV10-3,TRBJ1-4,few,11,NA,TGTGCCAGCCGGGGGAATGAAAAACTGTTTTTT,CASRGNEKLFF
TRBV19,TRBJ1-5,NA,12,NA,TGTGCCAGTAGTACCCGGGGGGGTGCCCAGCATTTT,CASSTRGGAQHF
TRBV19,TRBJ2-2,NA,16,NA,TGTGCCAGTAGTATAGATCCCCCCAGGGATCCCGGGGAGCTGTTTTTT,CASSIDPPRDPGELFF
TRBV7-8,TRBJ2-2,NA,15,NA,TGTGCCAGCAGCTCGGGACTCTCCGTGTCCGGGGAGCTGTTTTTT,CASSSGLSVSGELFF
TRBV29-1,TRBJ1-1,NA,12,NA,TGCAGCGTTTCAGGGTGGAACACTGAAGCTTTCTTT,CSVSGWNTEAFF
TRBV18,TRBJ1-2,NA,15,NA,TGTGCCAGCTCACCACAGGACAGACCGGGCTATGGCTACACCTTC,CASSPQDRPGYGYTF
TRBV15,TRBJ2-5,NA,16,TRBD1,TGTGCCACCAGCAGAACCCGGACAGGCCTCCAAGAGACCCAGTACTTC,CATSRTRTGLQETQYF
TRBV2,TRBJ1-2,NA,12,NA,TGTGCCAGCAGTCTCAGGACATATGGCTACACCTTC,CASSLRTYGYTF
TRBV9,TRBJ2-5,NA,15,NA,TGTGCCAGCAGCCCCCCTGGGAGTGGCCAAGAGACCCAGTACTTC,CASSPPGSGQETQYF
TRBV7-3,TRBJ2-1,NA,13,TRBD2,TGTGCCAGCAGCTTGGCACTAGCGGGGGAGCAGTTCTTC,CASSLALAGEQFF
TRBV28,TRBJ2-3,NA,16,TRBD2,TGTGCCAGCAGTTCCCCTAGCGGGAGTAGGACAGATACGCAGTATTTT,CASSSPSGSRTDTQYF
TRBV5-4,TRBJ1-6,NA,16,NA,TGTGCCAGCAGCTTGGCCCAGGGAAGTCTTCGATCACCCCTCCACTTT,CASSLAQGSLRSPLHF
TRBV9,TRBJ1-1,NA,14,TRBD1,TGTGCCAGCAGCACCGGACAGGGATACACTGAAGCTTTCTTT,CASSTGQGYTEAFF
TRBV7-9,TRBJ1-1,NA,13,NA,TGTGCCAGCAGCTTAGGGTCGGGTAACGGAGCTTTCTTT,CASSLGSGNGAFF
TRBV6-4,TRBJ2-3,NA,13,NA,TGTGCCAGCAGTGACTTGCTGGGCGATACGCAGTATTTT,CASSDLLGDTQYF
TRBV28,TRBJ1-2,NA,17,NA,TGTGCCACGGGGGGTGGGGTTTCAACACTTTCCAACTATGGCTACACCTTC,CATGGGVSTLSNYGYTF
TRBV19,TRBJ1-6,NA,12,NA,TGTGCCAGTAGGCGATTTAATTCACCCCTCCACTTT,CASRRFNSPLHF
TRBV27,TRBJ1-2,NA,15,NA,TGTGCCAGCAGCCTCGGTGGGGGGATCAAATATGGCTACACCTTC,CASSLGGGIKYGYTF
TRBV29-1,TRBJ2-1,few,18,TRBD1,TGCAGCGTCGCACCGGGACAGGGGGCCGGGGGGGCCTACAATGAGCAGTTCTTC,CSVAPGQGAGGAYNEQFF
TRBV6-5,TRBJ1-1,once,14,NA,TGTGCCAGCAGTCCCAGGGGTCAAAACACTGAAGCTTTCTTT,CASSPRGQNTEAFF
TRBV5-6,TRBJ2-7,medium-sized,15,TRBD2,TGTGCCAGCAGCCCCGGACGCGGGGGTGGCTACGAGCAGTACTTC,CASSPGRGGGYEQYF
TRBV6-2/TRBV6-3,TRBJ2-2,NA,19,TRBD2,TGTGCCAGCAGTTACTCCTTTCCTCCTAGCGGACGGGACACCGGGGAGCTGTTTTTT,CASSYSFPPSGRDTGELFF
TRBV19,TRBJ2-3,once,14,TRBD1,TGTGCCAGTAGCCCACAGGGGGCCACAGATACGCAGTATTTT,CASSPQGATDTQYF
TRBV2,TRBJ2-1,NA,12,TRBD1,TGTGCCAGCGGGGGACAGGGTAATGAGCAGTTCTTC,CASGGQGNEQFF
TRBV4-3,TRBJ1-2,few,15,TRBD1,TGCGCCAGCAGCCAAGTGATGGGGACAGCGTATGGCTACACCTTC,CASSQVMGTAYGYTF
TRBV4-1,TRBJ1-3,NA,15,NA,TGCGCCAGCAGCCAAGGGGGGGGCGGTGGAAACACCATATATTTT,CASSQGGGGGNTIYF
TRBV4-3,TRBJ1-4,NA,17,TRBD1,TGCGCCAGCAGCCAAAGGCCCCAGGGACAGGGTAATGAAAAACTGTTTTTT,CASSQRPQGQGNEKLFF
TRBV10-3,TRBJ1-2,NA,16,NA,TGTGCCATCAGTCTGAGGAGTGGGGAGGGGGTTGGTGGCTACACCTTC,CAISLRSGEGVGGYTF
TRBV7-2,TRBJ2-1,once,13,NA,TGTGCCTGGAGGTTAAGCTCCTACAATGAGCAGTTCTTC,CAWRLSSYNEQFF
TRBV5-1,TRBJ1-4,NA,14,TRBD1,TGCGCCAGCAGCCGGACAGGGGGCTTTGAAAAACTGTTTTTT,CASSRTGGFEKLFF
TRBV19,TRBJ2-2,once,15,TRBD1,TGTGCCAGTAGTATGGGACAGGCCAACACCGGGGAGCTGTTTTTT,CASSMGQANTGELFF
TRBV7-2,TRBJ2-2,NA,15,NA,TGTGCCAGCAGCTTAGGTGGCACCCTCGCCGGGGAGCTGTTTTTT,CASSLGGTLAGELFF
TRBV7-2,TRBJ2-3,NA,14,NA,TGTGCCAGCAGCCCCCCCTGGGCTGGAGATACGCAGTATTTT,CASSPPWAGDTQYF
TRBV7-3,TRBJ1-2,NA,17,NA,TGTGCCAGCAGCTTAGGGGCAGGGAGGGGACTTGCAGATGGCTACACCTTC,CASSLGAGRGLADGYTF
TRBV5-1,TRBJ2-3,NA,17,TRBD2,TGCGCCAGCAGCACACTAATAGCGGGAGGGCCCCCAGATACGCAGTATTTT,CASSTLIAGGPPDTQYF
TRBV10-3,TRBJ1-2,NA,16,TRBD1,TGTGCCATCAGTGACCCCCCGGGACAGGGGGAGGGAGGCTACACCTTC,CAISDPPGQGEGGYTF
TRBV30,TRBJ2-7,few,14,TRBD2,TGTGCCCTGGAGAGGGGTAGCGGGACCTACGAGCAGTACTTC,CALERGSGTYEQYF
TRBV29-1,TRBJ2-1,NA,13,NA,TGCAGCGCCCGAAGGGGGACCTACAATGAGCAGTTCTTC,CSARRGTYNEQFF
TRBV30,TRBJ2-1,NA,18,TRBD2,TGTGCCTGGAGCAACCGACTAGCGGGAGTCTCTTCCTACAATGAGCAGTTCTTC,CAWSNRLAGVSSYNEQFF
TRBV9,TRBJ2-1,NA,15,TRBD2,TGTGCCAGCAGCGTAGGCCCTAGCGCGGGAGGGGAGCAGTTCTTC,CASSVGPSAGGEQFF
TRBV6-5,TRBJ2-3,few,14,TRBD1,TGTGCCAGCAGTACCCACCCAGGGGGAGATACGCAGTATTTT,CASSTHPGGDTQYF
TRBV7-9,TRBJ1-5,NA,13,NA,TGTGCCAGCAGCTTATTCGAGCATCAGCCCCAGCATTTT,CASSLFEHQPQHF
TRBV6-5,TRBJ1-5,once,12,NA,TGTGCCAGCGTCGTGGGGCGGGGGCCCCAGCATTTT,CASVVGRGPQHF
TRBV27,TRBJ2-1,NA,14,TRBD2,TGTGCCAGCAGTTTAAGGGATGGGGGGGATGAGCAGTTCTTC,CASSLRDGGDEQFF
TRBV28,TRBJ1-2,once,13,NA,TGTGCCAGCAGTTTACCCCCCGGGGGGGGCTACACCTTC,CASSLPPGGGYTF